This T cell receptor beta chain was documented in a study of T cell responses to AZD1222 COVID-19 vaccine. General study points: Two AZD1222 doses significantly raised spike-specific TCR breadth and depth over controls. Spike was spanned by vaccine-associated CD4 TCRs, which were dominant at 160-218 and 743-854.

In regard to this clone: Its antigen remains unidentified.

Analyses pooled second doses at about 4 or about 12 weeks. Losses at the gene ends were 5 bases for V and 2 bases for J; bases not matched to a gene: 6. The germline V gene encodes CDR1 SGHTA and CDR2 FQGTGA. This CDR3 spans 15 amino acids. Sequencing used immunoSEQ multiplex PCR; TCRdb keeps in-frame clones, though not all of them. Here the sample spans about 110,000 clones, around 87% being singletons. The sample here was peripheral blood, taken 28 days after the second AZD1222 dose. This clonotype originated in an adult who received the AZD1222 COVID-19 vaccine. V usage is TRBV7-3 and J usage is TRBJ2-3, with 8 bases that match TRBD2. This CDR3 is CASSLSGGLTDTQYF. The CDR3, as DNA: TGTGCCAGCAGCCTGAGCGGGGGCCTCACAGATACGCAGTATTTT.